This TCR beta chain was profiled in a study of follicular helper T cells after annual influenza vaccination. Using immunoSEQ multiplex PCR, the repertoire was profiled, and TCRdb retains in-frame clones only, with some absent. This sample has about 6,800 clones, with under 90% found just once. This CDR3 spans 16 amino acids. CDR1 is SGHAT, CDR2 FQDESV, per germline (reference sequence). Trimming removed 5 bases at V and 2 bases at J, with 18 bases between. With respect to this clone: Antigen: not known.

Study-level findings and limits: Day 7 ICOS+CD38+ clones were most often found later in ICOS-CD38- cTfh cells. Change in circulating plasmablasts correlated with ICOS+CD38+ cTfh clonality change.

Described time point: 2015-2016 season, 7 days after influenza vaccination. Between roughly 35 and 110 mL of blood was drawn per time point. This chain connects TRBV11-1 to TRBJ1-1, with a possible D match to TRBD1 (5 bases). The source of this sequence is an adult who received the influenza vaccine. The sequences come from CXCR5- memory CD4+ T cells sorted from blood, collected 7 days after influenza vaccination. In nucleotides, the CDR3 is TGTGCCAGCAGCCATTCCCCCTATCAGGGAAACACTGAAGCTTTCTTT. This encodes CASSHSPYQGNTEAFF.